The T cell receptor beta chain under discussion was sequenced for a study of OX40 agonist ivuxolimab in advanced cancers. Study-level background: Patients in dose escalation had liver, melanoma, kidney or head and neck cancers. In three patients, partial responses were observed, one with hepatocellular carcinoma and two with cutaneous melanoma.

Study results and caveats: On average, a greater number of expanded clones characterised CD8+ T cells relative to CD4+.

This clone was seen a single time. What it binds is not known. Trimming pared 5 bases from V and 1 base from J, leaving 12 bases between. Germline V CDR1 and CDR2: MDHEN, SYDVKM. The CDR3 spans 15 residues. Generated by immunoSEQ multiplex PCR, the TCRdb table keeps only in-frame clones and is missing some. Among 75,000 to 90,000 clones, about 89% were seen once, and the ten largest hold 8.4%. The sequence came from an adult with an advanced solid tumor such as melanoma, head and neck, liver or kidney cancer. Source: CD4+ or CD8+ T cells sorted from blood, taken in a trial of the OX40 agonist ivuxolimab. This chain joins TRBV28 and TRBJ1-5; D is possibly TRBD1 (5 bases). As DNA, the CDR3 is TGTGCCAGCAGTGCATGGGGGGAGAGCAATCAGCCCCAGCATTTT. Its translation: CASSAWGESNQPQHF.